This record covers a single T cell receptor (beta chain). Antigen specificity is unknown. Data came from immunoSEQ multiplex PCR; TCRdb stores just in-frame clones and leaves some out. The sample lists 350,000 to 500,000 clones; around 91% were seen once. The entry originates in a study of Ad26.COV2.S vaccination and SARS-CoV-2 variants. Treatment defined: some 20 received Ad26.COV2.S at low or high dose, single or two shots; roughly five received placebo; per-sample allocation not given. On day 63 after the first injection, vaccine and placebo recipients gave samples. Donor was an adult aged 18-55 years in Boston. Findings and caveats of the study: Individuals receiving vaccine had higher spike-specific TCR breadth than placebo recipients did.

This TCR was recovered from a person between 18 and 59 years old who received the Ad26.COV2.S COVID-19 vaccine or a placebo. The sample in question was peripheral blood, obtained in a trial of Ad26.COV2.S vaccine versus placebo.

CDR3 region: CASSQADRKYGYTF. Here the CDR3 DNA reads TGTGCCAGCAGCCAAGCGGACAGAAAGTATGGCTACACCTTC. The V gene is TRBV4-2, the J gene TRBJ1-2; TRBD1 might be the D (6 bases). Trimming left V 1 base short and J 5 bases short, with 11 bases between. The CDR3 sequence is 14 residues long. Germline V gene lookup returns CDR1 LGHNA and CDR2 YNFKEQ.